These 10 T cell receptor beta chains came from one sample sequenced in a study of shared clonotypes between healthy human individuals. Profiled with immunoSEQ multiplex PCR; TCRdb holds only in-frame clones, not every one. This sample has around 500,000 clones, with 79% found just once. The material sequenced was PBMCs. These receptors were obtained from a woman between 40 and 50 years old in good health. Some clones in this sample may be carry-over from other donors' samples.

This clone occurred once. The chain couples TRBV6-4 to TRBJ1-2; D gene uncertain. From germline, CDR1 is MRHNA and CDR2 SNTAGT. This CDR3 contains 16 residues. V shed 2 bases and J shed 0 bases, with 13 bases lying between them. The CDR3 region is CASSDGLSRSNYGYTF. CDR3 DNA: TGTGCCAGCAGTGACGGTTTGTCAAGATCTAACTATGGCTACACCTTC.

This chain links TRBV18 with TRBJ2-7; 9 bases are shared with TRBD1. This CDR3 contains 16 residues. V shed 3 bases and J 7 bases; nucleotides not matched to a gene: 13. Germline V lookup: CDR1 KGHSH, CDR2 LQKENI. The CDR3 DNA sequence: TGTGCCAGCTCACCGACCGGGACAGGGTCCCTGAGGGAGCAGTACTTC. It codes for CASSPTGTGSLREQYF.

The chain uses TRBV2 and TRBJ1-2; tentatively, D is TRBD1 (5 bases). Germline lookup yields CDR1 SNHLY and CDR2 FYNNEI. The V end lost 5 bases, the J end lost 4 bases, and 20 bases lay between the germline ends. The CDR3 sequence is 16 residues long. The CDR3 bases are TGTGCCAGCAGTAAGGGAGGGACGCTCACCTCCTATGGCTACACCTTC. As protein: CASSKGGTLTSYGYTF.

This clone was detected a few times. The genes are TRBV30 and TRBJ2-5, with D perhaps matching TRBD2 (5 bases). CDR3 length: 16 residues. From germline, CDR1 is GTSNPN and CDR2 SVGIG (reference sequence). V shed 1 base and J shed 4 bases, with 19 bases lying between them. The CDR3 DNA is TGTGCCTGGAGTGACCAAAAGCGGAGCGTAAGAGAGACCCAGTACTTC. The encoded protein is CAWSDQKRSVRETQYF.

This clone was recorded a few times. The chain employs TRBV6-5 and TRBJ1-2, with D unresolved. V was pared by 6 bases and J by 0 bases, with 5 bases between. This CDR3 is 12 amino acids long. Germline CDR1 MNHEY, CDR2 SVGAGI. CDR3 sequence: CASSSPNYGYTF. In DNA, the CDR3 is TGTGCCAGCAGCTCACCTAACTATGGCTACACCTTC.

The V and J genes are TRBV7-3 and TRBJ2-1; TRBD2 matches 10 bases. The CDR3 is 18 amino acids. V shed 7 bases, J shed 8 bases, and the junction held 20 bases outside the gene matches. Germline CDR1 is SGHTA and CDR2 is FQGTGA. The CDR3 is CASNRGLAGDSRRHEQFF. The CDR3 nucleotides read TGTGCCAGCAATAGAGGCCTAGCGGGAGATTCCCGACGTCATGAGCAGTTCTTC.

The V call is TRBV5-1, the J call TRBJ2-5; possibly TRBD2 for D (6 bases). V lost 5 bases, J lost 1 base, and 6 bases lay in between. Per germline, CDR1 SGHRS and CDR2 YFSETQ. CDR3 length: 12 residues. CDR3 in DNA: TGCGCCAGCAGGGAGGGCCAAGAGACCCAGTACTTC. Encoded protein: CASREGQETQYF.

The chain employs TRBV18 and TRBJ2-2; 8 positions agree with TRBD2. Germline CDR1 reads KGHSH; CDR2 reads LQKENI. This CDR3 has 17 residues. Losses at the gene ends were 0 bases for V and 5 bases for J; bases not matched to a gene: 8. CDR3 DNA sequence: TGTGCCAGCTCACCACCGTACTCGGGAGGGGAAACCGGGGAGCTGTTTTTT. Protein product: CASSPPYSGGETGELFF.

The V gene is TRBV7-3, the J gene TRBJ2-3; 8 bases match TRBD2. From germline, CDR1 is SGHTA and CDR2 FQGTGA. This CDR3 is built from 15 residues. The junction had 7 bases not matched to a gene; V was cut back by 2 bases and J by 6 bases. This CDR3 is CASSLGLAGRDTQYF. In nucleotides, the CDR3 is TGTGCCAGCAGCTTAGGGTTAGCGGGAAGGGATACGCAGTATTTT.

The chain links TRBV11-3 to TRBJ2-1; D call uncertain. This CDR3 is built from 17 residues. Trimming pared 2 bases from V and 0 bases from J, leaving 14 bases between. Germline V CDR1 and CDR2: SGHNT, YENEEA. CDR3: CASSLSTGLSSYNEQFF. The CDR3 nucleotides read TGTGCCAGCAGCTTAAGTACTGGGCTTAGCTCCTACAATGAGCAGTTCTTC.